These 11 T cell receptor beta chains were all obtained from the same sample, sequenced in a study of cytomegalovirus exposure and HLA in healthy donors (dated by TCRdb to 2017 to 2019). The library relied on the immunoSEQ multiplex PCR assay. For the multiplex PCR, a mixture combining 60 forward primers for TCR Vbeta segments and 13 reverse primers for TCR Jbeta segments was used. TCRdb re-hosts the immuneACCESS table, in-frame sequences only. Its copies lack some clones; in the studies checked, an unresolved V gene accounts for under half of them, and the cause for the rest is not known. The sample table lists some 110,000 clones, around 70% of them with a count of one. The ten biggest clones cover 11% of the sample. The sample taken for sequencing was PBMCs. These TCRs come from a woman between 45 and 60 years old in good health and CMV-seropositive.

The chain links TRBV4-3 to TRBJ2-1, with TRBD1 matching 11 bases. The CDR3 spans 16 residues. Trimming took 5 bases from V and 7 from J; bases not matched to a gene: 10. Germline lookup yields CDR1 LGHNA and CDR2 YSLEER. Here the CDR3 reads CASSSRPGQGGNEQFF. DNA for the CDR3: TGCGCCAGCAGCTCACGGCCGGGACAGGGGGGAAATGAGCAGTTCTTC.

The gene calls are TRBV7-2 and TRBJ1-4; TRBD1 agrees at 7 bases. Germline trimming cut 5 bases from V and 3 bases from J; bases unmatched to any gene: 3. CDR3 length: 14 amino acids. Germline-derived CDR1 and CDR2 are SGHTA and FQGNSA. CDR3 sequence reads: CASSRQGSNEKLFF. The CDR3 DNA is TGTGCCAGCAGCCGACAGGGCTCTAATGAAAAACTGTTTTTT.

The V call is TRBV7-8, the J call TRBJ2-2; 13 bases are a match to TRBD2. The germline V gene encodes CDR1 SGHVS and CDR2 FQNEAQ. V shed 4 bases, J shed 0 bases, and the junction held 8 bases outside the gene matches. The CDR3 is made up of 19 amino acids. CDR3 sequence (DNA): TGTGCCAGCAGCTCCTGGTTGACTAGCGGGAGGTCGAACACCGGGGAGCTGTTTTTT. It translates to CASSSWLTSGRSNTGELFF.

The chain carries TRBV27 and TRBJ2-2, with 12 bases lining up with TRBD2. Germline trimming cut 4 bases from V and 3 bases from J; bases unmatched to any gene: 15. Germline loops: CDR1 MNHEY, CDR2 SMNVEV (reference sequence). The CDR3 runs to 20 residues. CDR3 sequence reads: CASSSTRTSGDPTDTGELFF. CDR3 bases: TGTGCCAGCAGTTCCACCAGGACTAGCGGGGACCCAACTGACACCGGGGAGCTGTTTTTT.

The V gene is TRBV2, the J gene TRBJ2-5; D may be TRBD2 (6 bases). Trimming cost V 3 bases and J 2 bases, with 10 bases left between them. The length of the CDR3 is 14 residues. The germline V gene encodes CDR1 SNHLY and CDR2 FYNNEI. CDR3 in DNA: TGTGCCAGCAGTGAGGCGGGACGGCAAGAGACCCAGTACTTC. Translating gives CASSEAGRQETQYF.

The chain employs TRBV4-3 and TRBJ2-3, with TRBD1 identical over 8 bases. Germline-derived CDR1 and CDR2 are LGHNA and YSLEER. The CDR3 covers 17 residues. The V segment lost 0 bases and the J segment 2 bases; nucleotides outside the gene matches: 7. In DNA, the CDR3 is TGCGCCAGCAGCCAAGATAGGCAGGGGGCTCTCACAGATACGCAGTATTTT. This codes for CASSQDRQGALTDTQYF.

J is TRBJ2-3 and V is TRBV5-1; D not certain. This CDR3 spans 12 amino acids. CDR1 and CDR2 from the germline V gene are SGHRS and YFSETQ. With 0 bases removed from V and 10 bases from J, the gap between germline ends came to 9 bases. CDR3 sequence (DNA): TGCGCCAGCAGCTTGGGGGCATCTTCGCAGTATTTT. It encodes CASSLGASSQYF.

The rearrangement uses TRBV19 and TRBJ1-1; no firm D call. This CDR3 is built from 14 residues. V was cut by 4 bases and J by 8 bases, with 17 bases left in between. Germline values: CDR1 LNHDA, CDR2 SQIVND (reference sequence). Here the CDR3 reads CASSSPSGLEEAFF. The CDR3, as DNA: TGTGCCAGTAGTAGCCCATCAGGACTAGAAGAAGCTTTCTTT.

The chain couples TRBV28 to TRBJ1-2; D uncertain. Germline-derived CDR1 and CDR2 are MDHEN and SYDVKM. This CDR3 contains 12 residues. CDR3 DNA: TGTGCTCTGGGAGGGACTAACTATGGCTACACCTTC. This gives the protein CALGGTNYGYTF.

This chain joins TRBV18 and TRBJ1-1; no clear D. Germline CDR1 and CDR2: KGHSH and LQKENI. V was trimmed by 3 bases and J by 0 bases, leaving 8 bases between them. The CDR3 sequence is 14 residues long. The DNA of the CDR3 is TGTGCCAGCTCACCCCTACCTATGAACACTGAAGCTTTCTTT. Translation gives CASSPLPMNTEAFF.

The chain carries TRBV2 and TRBJ1-6; D may be TRBD1 (5 bases). The V gene's germline CDR1 is SNHLY and CDR2 FYNNEI. The CDR3 is 12 residues long. Deletions cut 7 bases from V and 9 bases from J, with 10 bases between. Here the CDR3 reads CASKGAGSPLHF. DNA of the CDR3: TGTGCCAGCAAAGGGGCCGGTTCACCCCTCCACTTT.